Below are 21 T cell receptor beta chains sequenced from a single sample in a study of shared T cell receptors in the human thymus. Using immunoSEQ multiplex PCR, the repertoire was profiled, and TCRdb retains in-frame clones only, with some absent. The data contain 550,000 to 800,000 clones, 70% to 90% of them singletons. The same sample was also studied in work on human thymus T cells.

Sequenced sample: thymocytes. Receptors originate from a girl younger than two with a congenital heart defect.

The chain is built from TRBV7-6 and TRBJ2-3; D is perhaps TRBD1 (5 bases). The CDR3 covers 13 residues. The V end was cut by 5 bases, the J end by 4 bases, with 10 bases between. CDR1 and CDR2 (germline): SGHVS, FNYEAQ. The CDR3 protein is CASSGWGPDTQYF. The CDR3 nucleotides are TGTGCCAGCAGCGGCTGGGGCCCAGATACGCAGTATTTT.

The chain has TRBV7-3 and TRBJ2-3; 7 bases agree with TRBD2. J was trimmed by 3 bases and V by 0 bases; bases with no gene match: 6. The CDR3 is 16 residues long. Germline V CDR1 and CDR2: SGHTA, FQGTGA. CDR3 nucleotide sequence: TGTGCCAGCAGCTTAACGTTGCGGGGGAGAACAGATACGCAGTATTTT. Protein: CASSLTLRGRTDTQYF.

This clone was seen only a few times. The chain joins TRBV27 to TRBJ2-6; possibly TRBD2 for D (5 bases). Trimming cost V 7 bases and J 0 bases, with 13 bases left between them. The CDR3 has 16 amino acids. Germline V CDR1 and CDR2: MNHEY, SMNVEV (reference sequence). The CDR3 nucleotides read TGTGCCAGCAACCCCTTCGGGAACTCTGGGGCCAACGTCCTGACTTTC. This gives the protein CASNPFGNSGANVLTF.

The rearrangement joins TRBV5-1 to TRBJ2-2; the match to TRBD2 covers 10 bases. CDR1 SGHRS and CDR2 YFSETQ come from the germline V gene. The CDR3 is 16 amino acids. With 2 bases clipped from V and 5 bases from J, the junction kept 6 bases outside the gene matches. CDR3 sequence: CASSFRLAGATGELFF. The CDR3 DNA follows: TGCGCCAGCAGCTTTCGGCTAGCGGGGGCAACCGGGGAGCTGTTTTTT. The whole variable domain, filled in from reference TRBV5-1 and TRBJ2-2, reads KAGVTQTPRYLIKTRGQQVTLSCSPISGHRSVSWYQQTPGQGLQFLFEYFSETQRNKGNFPGRFSGRQFSNSRSEMNVSTLELGDSALYLCASSFRLAGATGELFFGEGSRLTVL.

The chain combines TRBV19 with TRBJ1-1, with a tentative D call TRBD1 (6 bases). V was shortened by 6 bases and J by 5 bases, with 22 bases between the two germline ends. The germline V gene has CDR1 LNHDA and CDR2 SQIVND (reference sequence). The CDR3 totals 16 residues. CDR3 region: CASSLDKGDWGTEAFF. CDR3 coding DNA: TGTGCCAGTAGCCTAGACAAGGGGGATTGGGGGACTGAAGCTTTCTTT.

Here the CDR3 reads CASSPPDRENSPLHF. In DNA, the CDR3 is TGTGCCAGCAGCCCGCCGGACAGGGAAAATTCACCCCTCCACTTT. The V and J genes are TRBV2 and TRBJ1-6, with 8 bases matching TRBD1. Germline V gene data show CDR1 as SNHLY and CDR2 as FYNNEI. Unmatched junction bases numbered 8, after V lost 6 bases and J lost 7 bases. This CDR3 spans 15 amino acids.

The chain combines TRBV28 with TRBJ2-1; D gene ambiguous. The CDR3 covers 11 residues. Trimming cost V 6 bases and J 10 bases, with 10 bases left between them. Looked up from germline, CDR1 is MDHEN and CDR2 is SYDVKM. Here the CDR3 reads CASSRSREQFF. CDR3 nucleotides: TGTGCCAGCAGCCGAAGTCGGGAGCAGTTCTTC.

This clone occurred a few times. V and J are TRBV27 and TRBJ2-7, with 7 bases matching TRBD1. There are 19 residues in the CDR3. Per germline, CDR1 MNHEY and CDR2 SMNVEV (reference sequence). The V and J ends lost 3 bases and 3 bases, in that order; junction bases with no gene match: 20. The CDR3 coding sequence is TGTGCCAGCAGTTTTATTCCCACCCCTGGTCGGGACAGAGTCTACGAGCAGTACTTC. Amino acids: CASSFIPTPGRDRVYEQYF.

This clone has more than one count but fewer than ten. The chain links TRBV19 to TRBJ1-5; weak D call: TRBD1 (5 bases). This CDR3 spans 18 amino acids. V gave up 1 base and J gave up 0 bases, with 16 bases separating them. The germline gives CDR1 LNHDA, CDR2 SQIVND (reference sequence). The CDR3 coding sequence is TGTGCCAGTAGTATAGTAGTAGAGGGACTGCTTAGCAATCAGCCCCAGCATTTT. Residues: CASSIVVEGLLSNQPQHF.

The V call is TRBV28, the J call TRBJ2-7; D perhaps matches TRBD2 (6 bases). The CDR3 has 13 residues. V was cut by 3 bases and J by 4 bases, with 10 bases left in between. CDR1 and CDR2 from the germline V gene are MDHEN and SYDVKM. Here the CDR3 reads CASSLGGVYEQYF. In DNA form, the CDR3 reads TGTGCCAGCAGTTTGGGCGGGGTTTACGAGCAGTACTTC.

This sequence joins TRBV13 and TRBJ2-3; 9 nucleotides agree with TRBD2. The CDR3 is 14 amino acids. In germline, CDR1 is PRHDT, CDR2 FYEKMQ (reference sequence). Trimming cost V 7 bases and J 6 bases; bases outside gene matches: 8. The CDR3: CASTLIAGADTQYF. CDR3 sequence (DNA): TGTGCCAGCACCCTTATAGCGGGGGCGGATACGCAGTATTTT. Filled out from reference TRBV13 and TRBJ2-3, the complete variable domain reads AAGVIQSPRHLIKEKRETATLKCYPIPRHDTVYWYQQGPGQDPQFLISFYEKMQSDKGSIPDRFSAQQFSDYHSELNMSSLELGDSALYFCASTLIAGADTQYFGPGTRLTVL.

This chain links TRBV18 with TRBJ2-7, with TRBD2 identical over 9 bases. Germline CDR1 reads KGHSH; CDR2 reads LQKENI. V shed 3 bases and J 5 bases; nucleotides not matched to a gene: 14. The CDR3 has 17 amino acids. CDR3 nucleotide sequence: TGTGCCAGCTCACCGTTTTTGGCGGGGGGGCAGCCCGACGAGCAGTACTTC. Its protein product is CASSPFLAGGQPDEQYF.

V usage is TRBV14 and J usage is TRBJ2-7, with 9 bases that match TRBD1. Trimming took 1 base from V and 3 from J; bases not matched to a gene: 7. Germline lookup yields CDR1 SGHDN and CDR2 FVKESK. This CDR3 region has 16 residues. The CDR3 reads CASSQGGTGRSYEQYF. The DNA for the CDR3 is TGTGCCAGCAGCCAAGGCGGGACAGGGAGAAGCTACGAGCAGTACTTC. The complete variable domain, with remaining parts taken from reference TRBV14 and TRBJ2-7, reads EAGVTQFPSHSVIEKGQTVTLRCDPISGHDNLYWYRRVMGKEIKFLLHFVKESKQDESGMPNNRFLAERTGGTYSTLKVQPAELEDSGVYFCASSQGGTGRSYEQYFGPGTRLTVT.

The CDR3 DNA sequence: TGTGCCAGCAGCGCCCGCTCGGTCCTTAAACTCTCTGGAAACACCATATATTTT. As protein: CASSARSVLKLSGNTIYF. The chain combines TRBV9 with TRBJ1-3; unclear D gene. The CDR3 loop spans 18 amino acids. The V gene's germline CDR1 is SGDLS and CDR2 YYNGEE. The V gene lost 3 bases and the J gene lost 0 bases, with 19 bases spanning the gap. The whole variable domain, filled in from reference TRBV9 and TRBJ1-3, reads DSGVTQTPKHLITATGQRVTLRCSPRSGDLSVYWYQQSLDQGLQFLIQYYNGEERAKGNILERFSAQQFPDLHSELNLSSLELGDSALYFCASSARSVLKLSGNTIYFGEGSWLTVV.

This rearrangement joins TRBV7-8 to TRBJ2-5; 9 nucleotides align to TRBD2. CDR1 SGHVS and CDR2 FQNEAQ come from the germline V gene. The CDR3 spans 19 residues. The V and J ends lost 1 base and 2 bases, in that order; junction bases with no gene match: 14. The CDR3: CASSLVPPKTSGTQETQYF. CDR3 bases: TGTGCCAGCAGCTTAGTGCCCCCAAAGACTAGCGGCACACAAGAGACCCAGTACTTC.

This chain uses TRBV4-3 with TRBJ1-1, with D uncertain. The V gene lost 3 bases and the J gene lost 5 bases, with 10 bases spanning the gap. The CDR3 loop spans 13 amino acids. In germline, CDR1 is LGHNA, CDR2 YSLEER. The CDR3 region is CASSHSTGTEAFF. Written as DNA, the CDR3 is TGCGCCAGCAGCCATTCAACCGGTACTGAAGCTTTCTTT.

The chain links TRBV5-6 to TRBJ2-2, with D perhaps matching TRBD1 (5 bases). CDR3 length equals 16 residues. Germline V CDR1 and CDR2: SGHDT, YYEEEE. Trimming removed 2 bases at V and 4 bases at J, with 15 bases between. The CDR3 nucleotides read TGTGCCAGCAGCTTCCGAGCAGGGTGGGGCACCGGGGAGCTGTTTTTT. Amino acids: CASSFRAGWGTGELFF. Looking up the rest from reference TRBV5-6 and TRBJ2-2 gives the full variable domain: DAGVTQSPTHLIKTRGQQVTLRCSPKSGHDTVSWYQQALGQGPQFIFQYYEEEERQRGNFPDRFSGHQFPNYSSELNVNALLLGDSALYLCASSFRAGWGTGELFFGEGSRLTVL.

This rearrangement joins TRBV5-1 to TRBJ1-1; no firm D call. V gave up 3 bases and J gave up 2 bases, with 23 bases separating them. The CDR3 runs 18 residues. The germline V gene encodes CDR1 SGHRS and CDR2 YFSETQ. In DNA, the CDR3 is TGCGCCAGCAGCTCAACCCCGACATGGGTATTTAAAAACACTGAAGCTTTCTTT. It encodes CASSSTPTWVFKNTEAFF.

The chain links TRBV10-3 to TRBJ1-2; D gene unclear. The germline V gene encodes CDR1 ENHRY and CDR2 SYGVKD. CDR3 length equals 10 residues. Trimming removed 3 bases at V and 13 bases at J, with 9 bases between. CDR3 nucleotide sequence: TGTGCCATCAGTGATCTCCAGTTCACCTTC. Translated, it gives CAISDLQFTF.

The chain employs TRBV28 and TRBJ1-5; 9 bases match TRBD1. V lost 3 bases, J lost 7 bases, and 19 bases stayed unmatched. The CDR3 is made up of 19 amino acids. The V gene's germline CDR1 is MDHEN and CDR2 SYDVKM. The CDR3 spells CASSFRGQGFDGAWQPQHF. DNA for the CDR3: TGTGCCAGCAGTTTTAGGGGACAGGGTTTTGATGGGGCTTGGCAGCCCCAGCATTTT.

V usage is TRBV10-2 and J usage is TRBJ1-3, with D possibly matching TRBD1 (5 bases). Germline CDR1 WSHSY, CDR2 SAAADI. The CDR3 runs 16 residues. V was shortened by 0 bases and J by 4 bases, with 13 bases between the two germline ends. The CDR3 nucleotides are TGCGCCAGCAGTGAGTCCCGAGACCACAGGGGAAACACCATATATTTT. This translates into CASSESRDHRGNTIYF.